The 23 T cell receptor beta chains below all came from one sample that was sequenced in a study of T cell clonotyping in hematopoietic cell transplantation (dated by TCRdb to 2020 to 2023). Per the publication, the time point label means: 30 days after allo-HCT. Library construction relied on the immunoSEQ multiplex PCR assay. In TCRdb, the immuneACCESS table is reduced to in-frame sequences with V and J assigned. These tables do not hold every clone; where another copy was compared, an unresolved V gene accounts for under half, and the others remain unexplained. Present in this sample are under 12,000 clones, roughly half of which were seen just once. The ten most abundant clones make up 8.5% of the sample. Sample: PBMCs, taken 30 days after allogeneic stem cell transplant. The source of these receptors is a male patient between 45 and 59 years old who had an allogeneic stem cell transplant from an unrelated donor, so the T cells may come from the graft donor. Some clones in this sample may be carry-over from other donors' samples.

V gene TRBV25-1 combines with J gene TRBJ2-7; D ambiguous. The CDR3 covers 11 residues. Germline CDR1 is MGHDK and CDR2 is SYGVNS. V lost 6 bases to trimming and J lost 3 bases, with 6 bases between them. The CDR3 coding sequence is TGTGCCAGCAGCCCCAACTACGAGCAGTACTTC. Its protein is CASSPNYEQYF.

V is TRBV28 and J is TRBJ2-1; 7 positions agree with TRBD1. V trimming: 2 bases; J trimming: 8 bases; junction bases outside the gene matches: 12. Germline CDR1 reads MDHEN; CDR2 reads SYDVKM. The length of the CDR3 is 16 residues. CDR3 coding DNA: TGTGCCAGCAGTTTAAATTCGGCAGGGGGACGGTATGAGCAGTTCTTC. Translating it yields CASSLNSAGGRYEQFF.

Only a few counts were recorded for this clone. The chain joins TRBV5-8 to TRBJ2-3, with D unclear. Trimming stripped 2 bases from V and 0 bases from J, with 10 bases between. This CDR3 contains 15 residues. CDR1 is SGHTS, CDR2 YDEGEE, per germline. This CDR3 reads CASSFSGSSTDTQYF. The DNA for the CDR3 is TGTGCCAGCAGCTTCTCCGGGTCTAGCACAGATACGCAGTATTTT.

V usage is TRBV11-2 and J usage is TRBJ1-1; D is undetermined. This CDR3 is 14 amino acids long. V was pared by 3 bases and J by 1 base, with 9 bases between. Germline CDR1 SGHAT, CDR2 FQNNGV. Written as DNA, the CDR3 is TGTGCCAGCAGCTTTATCGATGCGAACACTGAAGCTTTCTTT. Translation gives CASSFIDANTEAFF.

The chain recombines TRBV6-5 with TRBJ2-1, with 11 bases that match TRBD2. Losses at the gene ends were 6 bases for V and 4 bases for J; bases not matched to a gene: 5. Per the germline V gene, CDR1 is MNHEY and CDR2 is SVGAGI. This CDR3 is built from 15 residues. CDR3 in amino acids: CASSLAGGGYNEQFF. The CDR3 nucleotides read TGTGCCAGCAGCCTAGCGGGAGGAGGGTACAATGAGCAGTTCTTC.

The chain is built from TRBV29-1 and TRBJ2-6; D is possibly TRBD2 (5 bases). This CDR3 is built from 14 residues. V lost 4 bases and J lost 2, with 9 bases in between. Germline CDR1 reads SQVTM; CDR2 reads ANQGSEA. CDR3 nucleotides: TGCAGCGTTGTTTTGGGAGCTGGGGCCAACGTCCTGACTTTC. It specifies CSVVLGAGANVLTF.

The rearrangement joins TRBV7-9 to TRBJ2-5; 10 bases agree with TRBD2. V was pared by 5 bases and J by 2 bases, with 2 bases of the junction left unmatched. Germline V CDR1 and CDR2: SEHNR, FQNEAQ (reference sequence). This CDR3 has 14 amino acids. The CDR3 DNA follows: TGTGCCAGCAGCCGACTAGCGGGTCAAGAGACCCAGTACTTC. It codes for CASSRLAGQETQYF.

This clone was recorded only once. The chain is built from TRBV30 and TRBJ1-5, with TRBD1 matching over 7 bases. This CDR3 spans 14 amino acids. The V gene's germline CDR1 is GTSNPN and CDR2 SVGIG (reference sequence). V was clipped by 2 bases and J by 2 bases; unmatched bases: 3. DNA for the CDR3: TGTGCCTGGAGTAAAGGGGGCGGCAATCAGCCCCAGCATTTT. It is translated as CAWSKGGGNQPQHF.

This clone was seen a few times. The rearrangement links TRBV6-6 to TRBJ2-5; the match to TRBD1 covers 8 bases. The CDR3 is made up of 13 amino acids. Germline loops: CDR1 MNHNY, CDR2 SVGAGI (reference sequence). V lost 5 bases, J lost 5 bases, and 4 bases stayed unmatched. The CDR3 coding sequence is TGTGCCAGCAGTGGACAGGGCGGGGAGACCCAGTACTTC. It encodes CASSGQGGETQYF.

This clone showed up just a few times. The genes are TRBV7-3 and TRBJ2-3; 9 bases line up with TRBD2. J lost 1 base, V lost 1 base, and 3 bases had no gene match. Germline lookup yields CDR1 SGHTA and CDR2 FQGTGA. This CDR3 region has 16 residues. DNA for the CDR3: TGTGCCAGCAGCTTAATGGTAGCGGGGGGCACAGATACGCAGTATTTT. Translated: CASSLMVAGGTDTQYF.

CDR3 sequence: CASTRTGVSYEQYF. The CDR3 DNA reads as TGTGCCAGCACCCGGACAGGCGTTAGCTACGAGCAGTACTTC. The chain couples TRBV28 to TRBJ2-7, with 7 bases fitting TRBD1. Germline CDR1 MDHEN, CDR2 SYDVKM. V shed 7 bases and J 3 bases; nucleotides not matched to a gene: 9. The CDR3 extends over 14 amino acids.

The rearrangement links TRBV7-2 to TRBJ1-2; no firm D call. The germline CDR1 and CDR2 sequences are SGHTA and FQGNSA. With 4 bases removed from V and 8 bases from J, the gap between germline ends came to 17 bases. This CDR3 has 14 residues. This CDR3 is CASSSPGLPSGYTF. The DNA of the CDR3 is TGTGCCAGCAGCTCGCCCGGACTTCCATCGGGCTACACCTTC.

This clone was counted a few times. This chain links TRBV6-5 with TRBJ2-7; D gene ambiguous. With 2 bases removed from V and 7 bases from J, the gap between germline ends came to 15 bases. The CDR3 is 14 amino acids. The germline V gene encodes CDR1 MNHEY and CDR2 SVGAGI. The CDR3 loop is CASSYGPGFREQYF. The CDR3 DNA follows: TGTGCCAGCAGTTACGGGCCCGGCTTCCGGGAGCAGTACTTC.

The chain uses TRBV30 and TRBJ1-3; D gene unclear. Germline V gene lookup returns CDR1 GTSNPN and CDR2 SVGIG (reference sequence). CDR3 size: 13 residues. V gave up 5 bases and J gave up 0 bases, with 8 bases separating them. Written as DNA, the CDR3 is TGTGCCTGGGATGGGATCTCTGGAAACACCATATATTTT. Amino acid sequence: CAWDGISGNTIYF. Filled out from reference TRBV30 and TRBJ1-3, the complete variable domain reads SQTIHQWPATLVQPVGSPLSLECTVEGTSNPNLYWYRQAAGRGLQLLFYSVGIGQISSEVPQNLSASRPQDRQFILSSKKLLLSDSGFYLCAWDGISGNTIYFGEGSWLTVV.

The chain employs TRBV30 and TRBJ2-2; D is uncertain. CDR3 length: 15 residues. V was pared by 0 bases and J by 1 base, with 9 bases between. Germline V gene data show CDR1 as GTSNPN and CDR2 as SVGIG (reference sequence). CDR3 sequence: CAWSVQPKNTGELFF. In nucleotides, the CDR3 is TGTGCCTGGAGTGTACAACCGAAGAACACCGGGGAGCTGTTTTTT.

The chain links TRBV28 to TRBJ1-1; TRBD1 is a possible D gene (5 bases). The ends were cut back, 6 bases at V and 1 base at J, with 9 bases in the middle. CDR3 size: 13 residues. Germline-derived CDR1 and CDR2 are MDHEN and SYDVKM. Written as DNA, the CDR3 is TGTGCCAGCAGGGGGACGTCGAACACTGAAGCTTTCTTT. The encoded protein is CASRGTSNTEAFF.

V and J are TRBV11-2 and TRBJ1-5; 7 positions agree with TRBD1. J gave up 2 bases and V 5 bases, and 3 bases lay outside the gene matches. The CDR3 contains 14 residues. Per the germline V gene, CDR1 is SGHAT and CDR2 is FQNNGV. The CDR3 protein is CASSRDSGNQPQHF. For the CDR3, the DNA is TGTGCCAGCAGCCGGGACAGCGGCAATCAGCCCCAGCATTTT.

This chain uses TRBV6-5 with TRBJ1-2, with 11 nucleotides matching TRBD1. Per the germline V gene, CDR1 is MNHEY and CDR2 is SVGAGI. The CDR3 covers 13 residues. Trimming cost V 8 bases and J 7 bases; bases outside gene matches: 6. In nucleotides, the CDR3 is TGTGCCAGCGCTTGGACAGGGGGCTCTGGCTACACCTTC. Residues: CASAWTGGSGYTF.

This chain uses TRBV7-8 with TRBJ2-1; 8 bases are a match to TRBD2. Germline trimming cut 1 base from V and 6 bases from J; bases unmatched to any gene: 2. The CDR3 loop spans 14 amino acids. CDR1 is SGHVS and CDR2 is FQNEAQ in the germline V gene. The CDR3 loop reads CASSLVAGGNEQFF. CDR3 nucleotide sequence: TGTGCCAGCAGCTTAGTGGCGGGAGGCAATGAGCAGTTCTTC.

This clone has just a few counts. The J gene is TRBJ1-5, the V gene TRBV6-5, with 9 bases aligning to TRBD1. V was clipped by 2 bases and J by 5 bases; unmatched bases: 4. Germline values: CDR1 MNHEY, CDR2 SVGAGI. This CDR3 comprises 15 residues. DNA for the CDR3: TGTGCCAGCAGTTACACACAGGGGGCGGATCAGCCCCAGCATTTT. Its translation: CASSYTQGADQPQHF.

This clone was seen only a few times. An end of the junction does not agree with germline; a read error may underlie this. The rearrangement links TRBV29-1 to TRBJ2-2; a possible D gene is TRBD2 (6 bases). The CDR3 is 11 residues long. The germline CDR1 and CDR2 sequences are SQVTM and ANQGSEA. This CDR3 reads CSVYNTGGLFF. DNA of the CDR3: TGCAGCGTCTATAACACCGGGGGGCTGTTTTTT.

The rearrangement links TRBV5-6 to TRBJ2-5; D is undetermined. V was trimmed by 7 bases and J by 4 bases, leaving 17 bases between them. The CDR3 covers 14 residues. Germline CDR1 reads SGHDT; CDR2 reads YYEEEE. CDR3 sequence reads: CASRREGMGETQYF. The CDR3 nucleotides read TGTGCCAGCCGCCGTGAAGGAATGGGAGAGACCCAGTACTTC.

The CDR3 coding sequence is TGTGCCATCAGTGGGGGCCCTACGGGCTACACCTTC. Its translation: CAISGGPTGYTF. The chain uses TRBV10-3 and TRBJ1-2, with D tentatively TRBD1 (5 bases). This CDR3 has 12 amino acids. V dropped 4 bases and J dropped 8 bases, with 11 bases sitting between them. CDR1 ENHRY and CDR2 SYGVKD come from the germline V gene.